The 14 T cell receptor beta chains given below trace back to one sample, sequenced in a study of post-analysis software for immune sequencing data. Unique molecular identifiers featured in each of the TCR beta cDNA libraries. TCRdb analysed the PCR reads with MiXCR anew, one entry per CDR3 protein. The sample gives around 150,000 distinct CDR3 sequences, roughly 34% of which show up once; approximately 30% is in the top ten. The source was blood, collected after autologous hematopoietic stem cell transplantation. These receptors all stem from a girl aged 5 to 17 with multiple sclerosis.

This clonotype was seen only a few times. The CDR3 loop reads CASSEPGSGDTEAFF. DNA of the CDR3: TGTGCCAGCAGTGAACCCGGGAGCGGAGACACTGAAGCTTTCTTT. This chain connects TRBV25-1 to TRBJ1-1; no clear D gene. CDR3 length equals 15 residues. V lost 2 bases, J lost 3 bases, and 13 bases lay in between. CDR1 MGHDK and CDR2 SYGVNS come from the germline V gene.

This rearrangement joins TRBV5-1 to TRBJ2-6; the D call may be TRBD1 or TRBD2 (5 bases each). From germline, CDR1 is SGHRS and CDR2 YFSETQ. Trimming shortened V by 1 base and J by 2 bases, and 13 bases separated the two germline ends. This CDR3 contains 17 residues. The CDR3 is CASSLMGEVTGANVLTF. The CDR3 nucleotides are TGCGCCAGCAGCTTGATGGGGGAAGTGACTGGGGCCAACGTCCTGACTTTC.

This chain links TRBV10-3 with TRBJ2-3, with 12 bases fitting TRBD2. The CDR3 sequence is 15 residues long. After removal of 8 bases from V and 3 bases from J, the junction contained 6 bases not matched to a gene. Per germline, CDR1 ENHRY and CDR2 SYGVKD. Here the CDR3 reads CAIGSTSGRTDTQYF. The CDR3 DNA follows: TGTGCCATCGGATCGACTAGCGGGAGAACAGATACGCAGTATTTT.

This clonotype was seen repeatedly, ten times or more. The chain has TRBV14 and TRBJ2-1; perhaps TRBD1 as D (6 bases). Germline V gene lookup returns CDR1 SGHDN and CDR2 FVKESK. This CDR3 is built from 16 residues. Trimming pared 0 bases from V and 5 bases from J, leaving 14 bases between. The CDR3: CASSQELGRGHNEQFF. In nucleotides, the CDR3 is TGTGCCAGCAGCCAAGAGTTGGGCAGGGGCCACAATGAGCAGTTCTTC.

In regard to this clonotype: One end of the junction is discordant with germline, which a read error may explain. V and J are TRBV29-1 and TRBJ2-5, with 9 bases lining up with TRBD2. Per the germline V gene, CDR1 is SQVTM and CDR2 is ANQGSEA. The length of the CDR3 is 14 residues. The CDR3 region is CSIERAGGQETQYF. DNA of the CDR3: TGCAGCATTGAACGAGCGGGAGGTCAGGAGACCCAGTACTTC.

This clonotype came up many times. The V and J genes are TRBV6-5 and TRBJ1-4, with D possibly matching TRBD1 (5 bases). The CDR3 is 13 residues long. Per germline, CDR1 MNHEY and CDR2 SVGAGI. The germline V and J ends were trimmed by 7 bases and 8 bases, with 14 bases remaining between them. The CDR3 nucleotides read TGTGCCAGCATCCCCCGACGGGGGGAAAAACTGTTTTTT. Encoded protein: CASIPRRGEKLFF.

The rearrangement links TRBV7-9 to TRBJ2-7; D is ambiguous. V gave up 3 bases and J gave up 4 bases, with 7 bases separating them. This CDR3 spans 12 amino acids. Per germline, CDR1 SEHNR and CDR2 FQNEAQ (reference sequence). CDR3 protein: CASSFDLYEQYF. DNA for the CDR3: TGTGCCAGCAGCTTTGACCTTTACGAGCAGTACTTC.

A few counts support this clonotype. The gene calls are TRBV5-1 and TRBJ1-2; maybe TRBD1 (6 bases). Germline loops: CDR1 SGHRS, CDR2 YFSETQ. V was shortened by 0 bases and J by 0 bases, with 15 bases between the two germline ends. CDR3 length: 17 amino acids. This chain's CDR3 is CASSLDWGASTNYGYTF. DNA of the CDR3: TGCGCCAGCAGCTTGGATTGGGGGGCGAGTACTAACTATGGCTACACCTTC.

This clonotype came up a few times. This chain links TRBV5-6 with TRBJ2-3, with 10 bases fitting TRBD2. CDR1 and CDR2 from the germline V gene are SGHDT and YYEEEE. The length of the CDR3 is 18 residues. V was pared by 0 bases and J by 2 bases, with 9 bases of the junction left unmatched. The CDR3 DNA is TGTGCCAGCAGCTTGGATGCTAGCGGGAGTGCTGCCACAGATACGCAGTATTTT. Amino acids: CASSLDASGSAATDTQYF.

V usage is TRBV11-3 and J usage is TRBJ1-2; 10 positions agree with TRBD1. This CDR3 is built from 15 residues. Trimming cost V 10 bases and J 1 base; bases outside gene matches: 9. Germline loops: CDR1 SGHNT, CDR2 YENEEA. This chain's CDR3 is CATVNRDRGNYGYTF. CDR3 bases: TGTGCCACCGTTAACCGGGACAGGGGTAACTATGGCTACACCTTC.

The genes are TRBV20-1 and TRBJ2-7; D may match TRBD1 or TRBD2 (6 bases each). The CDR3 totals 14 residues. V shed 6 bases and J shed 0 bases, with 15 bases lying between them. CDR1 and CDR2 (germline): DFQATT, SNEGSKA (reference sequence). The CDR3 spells CSAPLGGSSYEQYF. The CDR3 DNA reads TGCAGTGCCCCCCTAGGGGGGTCCTCCTACGAGCAGTACTTC.

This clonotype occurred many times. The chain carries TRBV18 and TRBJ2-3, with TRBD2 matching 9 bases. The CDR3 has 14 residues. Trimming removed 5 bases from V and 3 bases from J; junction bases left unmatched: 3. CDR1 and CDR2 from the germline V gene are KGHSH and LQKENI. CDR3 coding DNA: TGTGCCAGCTCAGTAGCGGGAGCAACAGATACGCAGTATTTT. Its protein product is CASSVAGATDTQYF.

This CDR3 is CSVASGPYEQYF. The CDR3, as DNA: TGCAGTGTGGCTAGCGGACCCTACGAGCAGTACTTC. The chain joins TRBV20-1 to TRBJ2-7; 7 bases are a match to TRBD2. CDR1 DFQATT and CDR2 SNEGSKA come from the germline V gene (reference sequence). This CDR3 has 12 amino acids. J gave up 2 bases and V 7 bases, and 5 bases lay outside the gene matches.

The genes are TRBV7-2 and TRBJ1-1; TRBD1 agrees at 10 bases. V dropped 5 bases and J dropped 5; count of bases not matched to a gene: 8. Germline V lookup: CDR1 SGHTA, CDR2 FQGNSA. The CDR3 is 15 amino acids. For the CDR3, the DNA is TGTGCCAGCAGCGTTGAGGGACAGGGGATAACTGAAGCTTTCTTT. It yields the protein CASSVEGQGITEAFF.